The rows below give T cell receptor beta chains drawn from one sample of a study of human T cells and chemical hapten exposure. In TCRdb, the RACE reads were re-called with MiXCR into one record per CDR3 protein. The top ten hold 5% to 5.5% of the sample, which has some 70,000 distinct CDR3 sequences, approximately 11% seen once. Specimen: whole blood, collected in connection with sensitization to the hapten diphenylcyclopropenone (DPC). Source of these receptors: a woman in her forties or fifties with alopecia areata. Some clones in this sample may be carry-over from other donors' samples. The CDR3 runs from the conserved cysteine through the conserved F or W. The D gene is left open where the match is weak. Part of the rows lack a size; the others show once, few, many or a class for expanded clones.

abundance: many
len: 16
j_gene: TRBJ1-5
v_gene: TRBV28
d_gene: NA
CDR3aa: CASSSNQGGKYQPQHF
CDR3nt: TGTGCCAGCAGTTCAAATCAAGGGGGGAAATACCAGCCCCAGCATTTT

abundance: NA
len: 15
j_gene: TRBJ2-7
v_gene: TRBV28
d_gene: NA
CDR3aa: CASRFPGVGGLEQYF
CDR3nt: TGTGCCAGCAGATTCCCCGGGGTAGGGGGTCTCGAGCAGTACTTC

abundance: NA
len: 16
j_gene: TRBJ1-4
v_gene: TRBV5-1
d_gene: TRBD1
CDR3aa: CASSLSQGPSGAKLFF
CDR3nt: TGCGCCAGCAGCTTGTCACAGGGGCCGTCTGGTGCAAAACTGTTTTTT

abundance: NA
len: 15
j_gene: TRBJ1-4
v_gene: TRBV5-1
d_gene: TRBD1
CDR3aa: CASSGGDRALEKLFF
CDR3nt: TGCGCCAGCAGCGGAGGGGACAGGGCCCTTGAAAAACTGTTTTTT

abundance: few
len: 15
j_gene: TRBJ2-7
v_gene: TRBV5-4
d_gene: TRBD1
CDR3aa: CASSLGQGATYEQYF
CDR3nt: TGTGCCAGCAGCTTGGGACAGGGGGCGACCTACGAGCAGTACTTC

abundance: few
len: 14
j_gene: TRBJ1-2
v_gene: TRBV5-1
d_gene: NA
CDR3aa: CASSSGGGFYGYTF
CDR3nt: TGCGCCAGCAGCTCAGGAGGGGGTTTTTATGGCTACACCTTC

abundance: many
len: 16
j_gene: TRBJ2-7
v_gene: TRBV12-3/TRBV12-4
d_gene: TRBD2
CDR3aa: CASSKGVAGAPYEQYF
CDR3nt: TGTGCCAGCAGTAAGGGGGTAGCGGGGGCCCCCTACGAGCAGTACTTC

abundance: NA
len: 14
j_gene: TRBJ2-2
v_gene: TRBV5-1
d_gene: NA
CDR3aa: CASLKENWAGELFF
CDR3nt: TGCGCCAGCCTAAAGGAAAATTGGGCCGGGGAGCTGTTTTTT

abundance: NA
len: 19
j_gene: TRBJ1-5
v_gene: TRBV6-1
d_gene: NA
CDR3aa: CASSEVGGRGPGSNQPQHF
CDR3nt: TGTGCCAGCAGTGAAGTGGGAGGGAGGGGCCCAGGGAGCAATCAGCCCCAGCATTTT

abundance: few
len: 12
j_gene: TRBJ1-4
v_gene: TRBV7-2
d_gene: NA
CDR3aa: CASSPGNEKLFF
CDR3nt: TGTGCCAGCAGCCCCGGTAATGAAAAACTGTTTTTT